A selection of T cell receptor beta chains follows, all from one sample in a study of cytomegalovirus exposure and HLA in healthy donors. Some clones are missing from TCRdb's copy, which holds only in-frame ones; the method was immunoSEQ multiplex PCR. Its listing shows roughly 70,000 clones. The sequencing sample was made of PBMCs. The receptors derive from a man aged 35 to 55 in good health and CMV-seronegative. CDR3s leave out the opening cysteine and the closing phenylalanine or tryptophan.

len | j_gene | v_gene | CDR3aa
12 | TRBJ2-2 | TRBV9 | ASSVAVNTGELF
12 | TRBJ2-3 | TRBV7-3 | ASRAGPSTDTQY
11 | TRBJ2-4 | TRBV6-5 | ASSAPGVNIQY
14 | TRBJ2-5 | TRBV9 | ASSAGLAGGRETQY
15 | TRBJ2-1 | TRBV5-1 | ASSLGTSGYSYNEQF
13 | TRBJ2-7 | TRBV6-5 | ASSSRLRGGYEQY
9 | TRBJ2-7 | TRBV18 | ASSDSYEQY
13 | TRBJ2-2 | TRBV7-6 | ASTRWLGNTGELF
13 | TRBJ1-6 | TRBV9 | ASSVGSSYNSPLH
13 | TRBJ1-2 | TRBV7-2 | ASSLAEGDWLGYT
11 | TRBJ1-1 | TRBV10-3 | AIRSGQDTEAF
12 | TRBJ2-7 | TRBV6-1 | ASSPLADNYEQY
17 | TRBJ2-6 | TRBV5-4 | ASSPGGLAVVSGANVLT
11 | TRBJ2-7 | TRBV4-2 | ASSREDSYEQY
11 | TRBJ1-2 | TRBV30 | AWSGGSFYGYT
10 | TRBJ2-3 | TRBV30 | AWSVLADTQY
14 | TRBJ2-7 | TRBV5-8 | ASSSRLAGGFDEQY
14 | TRBJ2-5 | TRBV11-3 | ASSQGTSGGQETQY
15 | TRBJ1-6 | TRBV7-6 | ASSLEVPGTVNSPLH
13 | TRBJ1-6 | TRBV11-3 | ASSLDAGRNSPLH
12 | TRBJ1-1 | TRBV29-1 | SGQTRAGSTEAF
13 | TRBJ1-6 | TRBV6-1 | ASKDRESYNSPLH
12 | TRBJ1-1 | TRBV7-9 | ASSLEGQGTEAF
14 | TRBJ2-7 | TRBV28 | ASSSPTRGQSYEQY
11 | TRBJ1-4 | TRBV5-1 | ASSLIGAEKLF
14 | TRBJ2-1 | TRBV6-4 | ASSDSIAGGVNEQF
12 | TRBJ2-3 | TRBV5-1 | ASMTTSVPDTQY
11 | TRBJ1-1 | TRBV27 | ASSHRGNTEAF
15 | TRBJ2-6 | TRBV19 | ASSMDTSSSGANVLT
15 | TRBJ1-5 | TRBV2 | ASSEPQDRGWNQPQH
14 | TRBJ1-2 | TRBV6-5 | ASSSNPGQGLYGYT
14 | TRBJ1-2 | TRBV9 | ASSAPKRGFFYGYT
13 | TRBJ2-7 | TRBV11-2 | ASSLDRGGFYEQY
13 | TRBJ1-4 | TRBV6-6 | ASSQRVKDNEKLF
13 | TRBJ1-1 | TRBV4-2 | ASSQDMGGGDKAF
15 | TRBJ2-3 | TRBV5-8 | ASSLGTSGGITDTQY
8 | TRBJ1-2 | TRBV20-1 | SATENGYT
12 | TRBJ2-3 | TRBV10-1 | ASSGTGATDTQY
16 | TRBJ2-1 | TRBV7-2 | ASSLEVSGGAVYNEQF
12 | TRBJ2-3 | TRBV4-1 | ASSQRQGTDTQY
13 | TRBJ1-6 | TRBV9 | ASSGAGGPDSPLH
15 | TRBJ2-4 | TRBV28 | ASSFRSTGLAKNIQY
10 | TRBJ2-7 | TRBV30 | AWGQGRYEQY
11 | TRBJ2-5 | TRBV2 | ASGGQGWETQY
11 | TRBJ1-5 | TRBV4-1 | ASSQGGTQPQH
16 | TRBJ2-6 | TRBV7-9 | ASSLGPGISSGANVLT